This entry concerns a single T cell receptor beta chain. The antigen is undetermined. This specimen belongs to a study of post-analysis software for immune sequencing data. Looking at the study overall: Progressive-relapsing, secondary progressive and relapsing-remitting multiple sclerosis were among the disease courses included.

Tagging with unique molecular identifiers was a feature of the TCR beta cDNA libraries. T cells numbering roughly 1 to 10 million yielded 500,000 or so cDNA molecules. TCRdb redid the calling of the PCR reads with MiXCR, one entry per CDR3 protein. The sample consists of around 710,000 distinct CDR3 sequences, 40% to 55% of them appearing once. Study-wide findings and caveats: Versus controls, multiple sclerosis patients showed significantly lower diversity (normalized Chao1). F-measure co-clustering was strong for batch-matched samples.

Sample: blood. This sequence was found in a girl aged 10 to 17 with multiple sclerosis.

The CDR3 region is CASTFGPSDYPNDKQFF. CDR3 bases: TGTGCCAGCACCTTCGGTCCTTCGGACTACCCTAATGATAAGCAGTTCTTC. The J gene is TRBJ2-1, the V gene TRBV7-2; possibly TRBD2 for D (6 bases). Trimming cost V 7 bases and J 11 bases, with 30 bases left between them. Germline assignment: CDR1 SGHTA and CDR2 FQGNSA. This CDR3 contains 17 residues. The variable domain in full, completed from reference TRBV7-2 and TRBJ2-1, reads GAGVSQSPSNKVTEKGKDVELRCDPISGHTALYWYRQSLGQGLEFLIYFQGNSAPDKSGLPSDRFSAERTGGSVSTLTIQRTQQEDSAVYLCASTFGPSDYPNDKQFFGPGTRLTVL.